This T cell receptor (beta chain) appears in the sequencing data of a study of early T cells in non-severe SARS-CoV-2 infection (dated by TCRdb to the early 2020s). Background on the whole study: Because TCR sequencing relied on bulk RNA taken from unsorted whole blood, pairing of alpha and beta chains was not possible. The research as a whole found: VDJdb matching was skewed toward anti-spike CD8 responses and likely underestimated virus-specific expansions by missing private and CD4 specificities.

Taken from cysteine to phenylalanine, the CDR3 has 15 residues. Only the CDR3 portion is preserved as DNA: 45 bases, with reading frame beginning at the first base. Taken from the germline V gene (reference sequence), the CDR1 and CDR2 loops are GTSNPN and SVGIG. The sample holds a few counts of this clonotype. What this receptor recognizes is not known. At one end the junction does not follow the germline gene, possibly because of a read error. The study was a case-control design nested within a healthcare worker cohort in London, UK, with weekly nasopharyngeal swab PCR tests and blood sampling. Healthcare workers were recruited during the week of the UK lockdown, between 23 and 31 March 2020, and followed weekly for up to about 15 weeks. The protocol used for the library was 5' RACE. Reads for this sample came from a NextSeq 500. The TCR library protocol attached unique molecular identifiers to individual cDNA molecules to correct for sequencing error and PCR bias. Both TCR alpha and beta chains were sequenced, and tight co-correlation was observed between alpha and beta sequence abundances in each sample. From the authors' description of their analysis: Decombinator V4 was used to annotate the V gene, J gene and CDR3 of the TCR sequences. TCRs were defined as expanded if a significant change between any two time points was detected under a Poisson model with p below 0.0001. Abundances of TCRs were expressed as counts per million after normalisation to the total number of TCRs sequenced in each sample. TRAV1-2 paired with TRAJ12, TRAJ20 or TRAJ33 defined MAIT TCRs, while TRAV10 paired with TRAJ18 defined iNKT TCRs. VDJdb, accessed 1 November 2021, was searched for CMV, EBV and SARS-CoV-2 annotated TCRs, excluding TCRs annotated for multiple antigens. TCRdb trimmed public reads at Q25 via fastp, called clones via MiXCR and kept in-frame beta chains. Entries that share a CDR3 protein sequence are merged under the most common genes and DNA. TCRdb, not the original authors, processed these V and J calls. Within this sample are 95,000 to 120,000 distinct CDR3 sequences, with around 10% of them counted one time only. Less than 3.5% of the sample comes from the top ten.

The sample taken for sequencing was whole blood. This receptor was obtained from an adult who was a healthcare worker with PCR-confirmed SARS-CoV-2 infection or an uninfected control (not recorded which). The rearrangement combines TRBV30 with TRBJ2-7; the junction holds 8 bases that match TRBD1. The CDR3 region reads CAWSLLTGATYEQYF. The DNA reads TGTGCCTGGAGTCTCCTGACAGGGGCCACCTACGAGCAGTATTTC.